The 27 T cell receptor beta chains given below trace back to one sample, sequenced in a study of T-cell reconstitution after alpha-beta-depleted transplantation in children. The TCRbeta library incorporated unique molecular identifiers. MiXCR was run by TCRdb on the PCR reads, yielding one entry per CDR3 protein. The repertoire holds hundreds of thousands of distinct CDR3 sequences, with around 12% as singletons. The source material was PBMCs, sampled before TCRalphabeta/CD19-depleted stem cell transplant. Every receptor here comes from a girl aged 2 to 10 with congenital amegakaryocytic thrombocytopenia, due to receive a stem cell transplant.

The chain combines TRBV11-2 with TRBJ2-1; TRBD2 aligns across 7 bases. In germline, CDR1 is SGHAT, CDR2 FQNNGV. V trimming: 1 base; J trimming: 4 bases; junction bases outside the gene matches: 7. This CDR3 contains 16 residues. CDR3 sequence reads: CASSLVPGGPYNEQFF. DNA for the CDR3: TGTGCCAGCAGCTTAGTTCCGGGAGGTCCTTACAATGAGCAGTTCTTC.

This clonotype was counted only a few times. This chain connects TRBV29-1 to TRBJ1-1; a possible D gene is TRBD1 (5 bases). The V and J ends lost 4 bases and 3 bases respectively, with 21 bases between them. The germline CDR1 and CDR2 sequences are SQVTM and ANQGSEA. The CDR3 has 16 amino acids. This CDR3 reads CSVVGWGSWGDTEAFF. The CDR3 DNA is TGCAGCGTTGTCGGGTGGGGCTCCTGGGGGGACACTGAAGCTTTCTTT.

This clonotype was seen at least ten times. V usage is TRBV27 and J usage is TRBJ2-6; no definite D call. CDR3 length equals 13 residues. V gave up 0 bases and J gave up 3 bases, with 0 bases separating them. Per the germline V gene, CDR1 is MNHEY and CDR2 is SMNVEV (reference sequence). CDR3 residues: CASSLSGANVLTF. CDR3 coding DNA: TGTGCCAGCAGTTTATCTGGGGCCAACGTCCTGACTTTC.

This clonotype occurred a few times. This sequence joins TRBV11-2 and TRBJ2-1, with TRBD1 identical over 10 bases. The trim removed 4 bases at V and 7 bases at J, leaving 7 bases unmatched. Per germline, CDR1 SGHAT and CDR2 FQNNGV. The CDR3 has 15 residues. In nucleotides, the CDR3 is TGTGCCAGCAGCTCTCGGACAGGGGGATCAAATGAGCAGTTCTTC. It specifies CASSSRTGGSNEQFF.

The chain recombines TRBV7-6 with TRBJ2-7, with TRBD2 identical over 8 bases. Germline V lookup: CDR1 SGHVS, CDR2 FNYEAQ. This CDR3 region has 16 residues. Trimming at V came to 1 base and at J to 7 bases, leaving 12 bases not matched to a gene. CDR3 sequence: CASSLVPSGPVKEQYF. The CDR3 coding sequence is TGTGCCAGCAGCTTAGTCCCTAGCGGGCCGGTCAAAGAGCAGTACTTC.

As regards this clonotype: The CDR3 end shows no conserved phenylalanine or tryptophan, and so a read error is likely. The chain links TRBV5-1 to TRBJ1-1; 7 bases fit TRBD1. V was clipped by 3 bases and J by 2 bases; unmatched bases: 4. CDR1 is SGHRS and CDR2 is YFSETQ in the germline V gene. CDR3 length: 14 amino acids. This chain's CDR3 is CASSSGTANTEAFY. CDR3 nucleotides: TGCGCCAGCAGCTCCGGGACAGCTAACACTGAAGCTTTCTAT.

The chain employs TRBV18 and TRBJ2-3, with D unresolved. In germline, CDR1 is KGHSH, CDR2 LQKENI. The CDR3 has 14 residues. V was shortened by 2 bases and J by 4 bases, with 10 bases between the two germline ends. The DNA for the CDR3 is TGTGCCAGCTCACCAAACTTATTCGCAGATACGCAGTATTTT. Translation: CASSPNLFADTQYF. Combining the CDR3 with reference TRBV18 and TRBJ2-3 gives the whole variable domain NAGVMQNPRHLVRRRGQEARLRCSPMKGHSHVYWYRQLPEEGLKFMVYLQKENIIDESGMPKERFSAEFPKEGPSILRIQQVVRGDSAAYFCASSPNLFADTQYFGPGTRLTVL.

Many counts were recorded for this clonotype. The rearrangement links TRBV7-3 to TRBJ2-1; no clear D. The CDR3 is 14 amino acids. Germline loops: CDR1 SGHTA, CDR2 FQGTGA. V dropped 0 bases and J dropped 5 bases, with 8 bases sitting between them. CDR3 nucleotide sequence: TGTGCCAGCAGCTTAACTGGTGAGGACAATGAGCAGTTCTTC. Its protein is CASSLTGEDNEQFF.

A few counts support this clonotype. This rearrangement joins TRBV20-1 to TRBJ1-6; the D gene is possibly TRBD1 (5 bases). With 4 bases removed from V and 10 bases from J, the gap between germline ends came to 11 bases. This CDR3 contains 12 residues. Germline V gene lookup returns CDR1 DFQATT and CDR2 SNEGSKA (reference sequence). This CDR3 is CSATQGQSPLHF. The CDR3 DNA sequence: TGCAGTGCTACCCAGGGTCAATCACCCCTCCACTTT.

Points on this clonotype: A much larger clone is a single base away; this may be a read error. The CDR3 DNA is TGCAGCGTTGAAGTTGGGCCTAGTGATGAGCAGTTCTTC. It translates to CSVEVGPSDEQFF. The chain employs TRBV29-1 and TRBJ2-1; D is undetermined. Germline V gives CDR1 SQVTM, CDR2 ANQGSEA. V gave up 1 base and J gave up 8 bases, with 12 bases separating them. The CDR3 runs 13 residues.

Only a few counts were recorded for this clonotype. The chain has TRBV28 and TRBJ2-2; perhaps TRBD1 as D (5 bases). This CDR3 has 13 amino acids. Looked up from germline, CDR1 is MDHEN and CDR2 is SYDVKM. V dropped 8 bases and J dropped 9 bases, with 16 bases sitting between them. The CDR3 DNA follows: TGTGCCAGCTCCGCGGCAGGGCCCCGGGAGCTGTTTTTT. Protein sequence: CASSAAGPRELFF.

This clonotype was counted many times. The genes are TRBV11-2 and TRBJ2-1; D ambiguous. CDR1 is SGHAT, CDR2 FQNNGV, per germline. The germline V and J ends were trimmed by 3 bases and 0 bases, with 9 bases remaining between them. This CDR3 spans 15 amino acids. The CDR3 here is CASSFFSLSYNEQFF. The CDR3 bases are TGTGCCAGCAGCTTTTTTAGTCTCTCCTACAATGAGCAGTTCTTC.

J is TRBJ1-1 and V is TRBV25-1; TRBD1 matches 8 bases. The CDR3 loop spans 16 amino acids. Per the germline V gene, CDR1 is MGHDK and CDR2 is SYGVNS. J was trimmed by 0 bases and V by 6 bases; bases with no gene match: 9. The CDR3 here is CASSPGGWGMNTEAFF. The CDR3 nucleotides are TGTGCCAGCAGCCCAGGGGGCTGGGGAATGAACACTGAAGCTTTCTTT.

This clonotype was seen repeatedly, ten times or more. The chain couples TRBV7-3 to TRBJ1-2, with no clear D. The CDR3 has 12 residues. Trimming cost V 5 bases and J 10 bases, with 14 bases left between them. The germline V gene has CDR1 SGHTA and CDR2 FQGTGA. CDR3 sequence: CASSPARGNYTF. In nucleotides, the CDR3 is TGTGCCAGCAGCCCCGCCCGGGGTAACTACACCTTC.

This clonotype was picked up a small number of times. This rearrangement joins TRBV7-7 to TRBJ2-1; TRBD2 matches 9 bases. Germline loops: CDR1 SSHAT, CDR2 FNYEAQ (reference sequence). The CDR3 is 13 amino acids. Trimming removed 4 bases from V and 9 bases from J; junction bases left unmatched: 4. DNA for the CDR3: TGTGCCAGCAGCTATTCTAGCGGGGCTGAGCAGTTCTTC. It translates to CASSYSSGAEQFF.

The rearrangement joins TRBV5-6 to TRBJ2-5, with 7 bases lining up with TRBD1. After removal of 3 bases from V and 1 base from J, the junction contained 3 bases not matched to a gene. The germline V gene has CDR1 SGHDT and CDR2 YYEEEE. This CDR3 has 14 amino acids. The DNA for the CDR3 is TGTGCCAGCAGCTATGGACAGGCCCAAGAGACCCAGTACTTC. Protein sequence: CASSYGQAQETQYF.

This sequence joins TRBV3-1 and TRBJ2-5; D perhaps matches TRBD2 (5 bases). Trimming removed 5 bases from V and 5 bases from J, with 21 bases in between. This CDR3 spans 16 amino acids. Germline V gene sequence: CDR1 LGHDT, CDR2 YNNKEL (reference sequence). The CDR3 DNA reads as TGTGCCAGCAGCGCAACTAGATTTCTTGATCCGGAGACCCAGTACTTC. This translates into CASSATRFLDPETQYF.

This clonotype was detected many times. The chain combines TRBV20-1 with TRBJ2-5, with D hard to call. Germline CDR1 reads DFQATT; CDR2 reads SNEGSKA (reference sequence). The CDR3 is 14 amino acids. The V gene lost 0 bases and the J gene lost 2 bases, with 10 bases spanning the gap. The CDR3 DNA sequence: TGCAGTGCTAGAGAAATGGTGGGTCAAGAGACCCAGTACTTC. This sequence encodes CSAREMVGQETQYF.

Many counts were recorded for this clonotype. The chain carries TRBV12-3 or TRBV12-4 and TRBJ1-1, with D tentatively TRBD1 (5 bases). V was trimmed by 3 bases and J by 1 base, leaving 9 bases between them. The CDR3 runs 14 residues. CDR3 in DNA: TGTGCCAGCAGTTTCACCAGGGAGAACACTGAAGCTTTCTTT. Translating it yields CASSFTRENTEAFF.

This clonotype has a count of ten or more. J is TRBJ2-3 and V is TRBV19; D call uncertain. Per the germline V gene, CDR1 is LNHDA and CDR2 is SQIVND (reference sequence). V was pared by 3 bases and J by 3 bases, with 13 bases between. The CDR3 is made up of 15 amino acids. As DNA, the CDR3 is TGTGCCAGTAGTATCCTCAGCGATTGGACAGATACGCAGTATTTT. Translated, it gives CASSILSDWTDTQYF. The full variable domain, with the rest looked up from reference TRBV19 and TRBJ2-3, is DGGITQSPKYLFRKEGQNVTLSCEQNLNHDAMYWYRQDPGQGLRLIYYSQIVNDFQKGDIAEGYSVSREKKESFPLTVTSAQKNPTAFYLCASSILSDWTDTQYFGPGTRLTVL.

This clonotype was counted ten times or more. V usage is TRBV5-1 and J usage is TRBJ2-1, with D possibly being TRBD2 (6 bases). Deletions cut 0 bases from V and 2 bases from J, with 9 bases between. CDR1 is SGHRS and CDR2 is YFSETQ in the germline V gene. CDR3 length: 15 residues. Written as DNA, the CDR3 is TGCGCCAGCAGCTTGGAGACTAGGGCCTACAATGAGCAGTTCTTC. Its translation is CASSLETRAYNEQFF.

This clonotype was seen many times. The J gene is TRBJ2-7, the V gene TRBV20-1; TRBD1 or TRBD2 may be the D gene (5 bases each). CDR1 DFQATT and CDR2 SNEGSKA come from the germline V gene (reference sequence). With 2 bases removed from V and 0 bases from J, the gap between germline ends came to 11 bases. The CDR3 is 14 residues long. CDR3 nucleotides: TGCAGTGCTAGATGGCCAGGGAGCTCCTACGAGCAGTACTTC. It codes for CSARWPGSSYEQYF.

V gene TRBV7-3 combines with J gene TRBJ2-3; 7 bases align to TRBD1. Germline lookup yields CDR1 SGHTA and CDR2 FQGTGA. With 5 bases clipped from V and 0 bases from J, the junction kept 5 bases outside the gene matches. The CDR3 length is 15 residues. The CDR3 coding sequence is TGTGCCAGCAGCCGAGCAGGGGGTAGCACAGATACGCAGTATTTT. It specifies CASSRAGGSTDTQYF.

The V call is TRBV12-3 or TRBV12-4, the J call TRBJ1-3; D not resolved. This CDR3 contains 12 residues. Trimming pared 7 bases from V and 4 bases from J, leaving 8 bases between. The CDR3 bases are TGTGCCAGCACCCCCGGGGGAAACACCATATATTTT. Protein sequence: CASTPGGNTIYF.

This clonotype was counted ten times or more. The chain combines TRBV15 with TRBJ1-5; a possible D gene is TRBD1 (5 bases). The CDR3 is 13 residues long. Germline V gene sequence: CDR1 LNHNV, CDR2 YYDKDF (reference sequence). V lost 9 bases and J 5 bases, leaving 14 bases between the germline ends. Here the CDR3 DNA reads TGTGCCACTGGACAAGGGCCCTATCAGCCCCAGCATTTT. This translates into CATGQGPYQPQHF. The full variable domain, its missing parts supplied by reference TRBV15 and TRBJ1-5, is DAMVIQNPRYQVTQFGKPVTLSCSQTLNHNVMYWYQQKSSQAPKLLFHYYDKDFNNEADTPDNFQSRRPNTSFCFLDIRSPGLGDTAMYLCATGQGPYQPQHFGDGTRLSIL.

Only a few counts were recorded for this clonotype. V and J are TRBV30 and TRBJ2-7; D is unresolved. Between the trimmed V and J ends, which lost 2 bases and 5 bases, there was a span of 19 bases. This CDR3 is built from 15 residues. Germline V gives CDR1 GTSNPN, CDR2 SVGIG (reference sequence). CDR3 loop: CAWSLTLRAVNEQYF. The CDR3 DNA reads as TGTGCCTGGAGTCTAACCCTCCGGGCCGTCAACGAGCAGTACTTC.

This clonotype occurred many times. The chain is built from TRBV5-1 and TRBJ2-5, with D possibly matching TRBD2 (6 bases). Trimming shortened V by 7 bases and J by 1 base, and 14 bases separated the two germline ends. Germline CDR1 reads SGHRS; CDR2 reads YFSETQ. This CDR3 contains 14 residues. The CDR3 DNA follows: TGCGCCAGCGTGGGGGGATCCCTCCAAGAGACCCAGTACTTC. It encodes CASVGGSLQETQYF.